One sample yielded the 4 T cell receptor beta chains listed below, sequenced in a study of blood T cells in healthy people across ages. Primers used in a second PCR of about 7 to 11 cycles were a sample-barcoded 5' primer and a J-beta primer mix. MiXCR was run by TCRdb on the 5' RACE reads, yielding one entry per CDR3 protein. The data contain 550,000 to 800,000 distinct CDR3 sequences, 32% of them singletons. Sequencing used blood. Every receptor here comes from a woman of 80 years or more in good health.

The J gene is TRBJ1-1, the V gene TRBV28; D may be TRBD1 (5 bases). Per the germline V gene, CDR1 is MDHEN and CDR2 is SYDVKM. CDR3 length equals 15 residues. V was trimmed by 7 bases and J by 0 bases, leaving 15 bases between them. This CDR3 is CASNLGDRMNTEAFF. CDR3 nucleotide sequence: TGTGCCAGCAACCTAGGGGATAGGATGAACACTGAAGCTTTCTTT.

The gene calls are TRBV5-1 and TRBJ2-7; no clear D. The CDR3 sequence is 14 residues long. The germline gives CDR1 SGHRS, CDR2 YFSETQ. V was cut by 5 bases and J by 0 bases, with 12 bases left in between. The CDR3 DNA reads as TGCGCCAGCAGTACTTCCAGTAACTCCTACGAGCAGTACTTC. This sequence encodes CASSTSSNSYEQYF.

This clonotype was recorded at least ten times. V is TRBV7-9 and J is TRBJ2-5; D possibly corresponds to TRBD2 (5 bases). Germline V gene lookup returns CDR1 SEHNR and CDR2 FQNEAQ (reference sequence). The CDR3 consists of 14 residues. Trimming left V 5 bases short and J 0 bases short, with 10 bases between. The CDR3 spells CASSGPLDQETQYF. Here the CDR3 DNA reads TGTGCCAGCAGCGGCCCACTAGACCAAGAGACCCAGTACTTC.

J is TRBJ2-7 and V is TRBV20-1; a weak D match, TRBD1 (5 bases). This CDR3 contains 12 residues. In germline, CDR1 is DFQATT, CDR2 SNEGSKA (reference sequence). V was cut by 3 bases and J by 7 bases, with 13 bases left in between. DNA of the CDR3: TGCAGTGCTAGGGTGCGTAACAGGGAGCAGTACTTC. It codes for CSARVRNREQYF.